The rows below give T cell receptor beta chains drawn from one sample of a study of blood T cell repertoires in COVID-19. Only in-frame clones appear in the TCRdb table, and some are missing; sequencing was by immunoSEQ multiplex PCR. The sample has about 400,000 clones, 88% seen once. Sequenced: PBMCs or T cells enriched from blood (not recorded which). These TCRs come from a woman aged 40 to 50 with acute COVID-19. The CDR3 runs from the conserved cysteine through the conserved F or W. The D gene is left open where the match is weak. Clone size is shown for a subset of rows, as once, few, many or a class of expanded clone.

abundance,v_gene,d_gene,j_gene,CDR3aa,CDR3nt
once,TRBV13,.,TRBJ2-2,CASSLVRDLNTGELFF,TGTGCCAGCAGCTTAGTGCGAGACTTAAACACCGGGGAGCTGTTTTTT
.,TRBV18,.,TRBJ1-2,CASSPWGGPDGYTF,TGTGCCAGCTCACCATGGGGGGGGCCCGATGGCTACACCTTC
.,TRBV6-5,TRBD1,TRBJ1-1,CASNKQGTTEAFF,TGTGCCAGCAACAAACAGGGGACCACTGAAGCTTTCTTT
.,TRBV6-1,TRBD1,TRBJ1-6,CASSGGGQASSYNSPLHF,TGTGCCAGCAGTGGTGGGGGACAGGCGAGCTCCTATAATTCACCCCTCCACTTT
.,TRBV30,.,TRBJ1-2,CAWSVLGQNYGYTF,TGTGCCTGGAGTGTATTGGGGCAGAACTATGGCTACACCTTC
.,TRBV9,TRBD2,TRBJ2-3,CASTLASGGRADTQYF,TGTGCCAGCACCCTCGCTAGCGGGGGGCGAGCAGATACGCAGTATTTT
.,TRBV12-3/TRBV12-4,.,TRBJ1-5,CASSFMENQPQHF,TGTGCCAGCAGTTTTATGGAGAATCAGCCCCAGCATTTT
.,TRBV10-3,TRBD1,TRBJ1-2,CAISEGNWGQGNYGYTF,TGTGCCATCAGTGAGGGTAATTGGGGACAGGGTAACTATGGCTACACCTTC
.,TRBV27,TRBD1,TRBJ2-1,CASKLYGTGGGDEQFF,TGTGCCAGCAAACTATACGGGACAGGGGGTGGGGATGAGCAGTTCTTC
.,TRBV21-1,.,TRBJ1-1,CATPRDTETEAFF,TGTGCCACCCCACGGGACACGGAGACTGAAGCTTTCTTT
few,TRBV5-6,TRBD1,TRBJ1-2,CASRDIPGQYLYGYTF,TGTGCCAGCAGGGACATTCCGGGACAGTATCTCTATGGCTACACCTTC
.,TRBV27,.,TRBJ2-7,CASTPIPRGNYEQYF,TGTGCCAGCACCCCTATCCCCAGGGGCAACTACGAGCAGTACTTC
.,TRBV2,.,TRBJ1-2,CASSTMYGYTF,TGTGCCAGCAGTACTATGTATGGCTACACCTTC
.,TRBV5-5,TRBD1,TRBJ2-3,CASTGVVTDTQYF,TGTGCCAGTACAGGGGTGGTCACAGATACGCAGTATTTT
.,TRBV2,.,TRBJ2-5,CARRGASEETQYF,TGTGCCAGGAGAGGAGCGTCTGAAGAGACCCAGTACTTC
.,TRBV2,.,TRBJ2-1,CASSGSEQFF,TGTGCCAGCAGTGGGAGTGAGCAGTTCTTC
.,TRBV19,.,TRBJ1-4,CASSISIYGEKLFF,TGTGCCAGTAGTATTAGCATTTACGGCGAAAAACTGTTTTTT
once,TRBV9,.,TRBJ1-1,CASSTLMEGAEAFF,TGTGCCAGCAGCACCCTGATGGAGGGAGCTGAAGCTTTCTTT
.,TRBV19,.,TRBJ1-6,CASSIDHRDSPLHF,TGTGCCAGTAGTATAGACCACAGGGACTCACCCCTCCACTTT
.,TRBV7-9,.,TRBJ2-3,CASSPVTGKADTQYF,TGTGCCAGCAGCCCGGTAACAGGGAAAGCAGATACGCAGTATTTT
.,TRBV27,TRBD1,TRBJ1-6,CASSEDRPGNSPLHF,TGTGCCAGCAGTGAGGACAGGCCAGGGAATTCACCCCTCCACTTT
.,TRBV5-1,.,TRBJ1-3,CASSLVGAGNTIYF,TGCGCCAGCAGCTTGGTTGGAGCTGGAAACACCATATATTTT
.,TRBV24-1,.,TRBJ2-1,CATSVISSEQFF,TGTGCCACCAGTGTAATCTCGTCTGAGCAGTTCTTC
.,TRBV5-8,TRBD2,TRBJ2-3,CASSLLAGRTDTQYF,TGTGCCAGCAGCCTGTTAGCGGGGCGCACAGATACGCAGTATTTT
.,TRBV3-1/TRBV3-2,.,TRBJ2-3,CASSQGPGMRTDTQYF,TGTGCCAGCAGCCAAGGACCCGGGATGAGGACGGATACGCAGTATTTT
once,TRBV12-3/TRBV12-4,TRBD1,TRBJ2-7,CASSLNRGAEQYF,TGTGCCAGCAGTTTAAACAGGGGCGCGGAGCAGTACTTC
few,TRBV20-1,TRBD2,TRBJ2-3,CSASVSSGGAGTDTQYF,TGCAGTGCTAGTGTCTCTAGCGGGGGGGCTGGTACAGATACGCAGTATTTT
.,TRBV4-1,.,TRBJ1-1,CASSQGLVQGDTEAFF,TGCGCCAGCAGCCAAGGGCTCGTGCAGGGCGACACTGAAGCTTTCTTT
few,TRBV11-2,.,TRBJ2-5,CASSQTMLPIETQYF,TGTGCCAGCAGCCAAACCATGTTACCTATCGAGACCCAGTACTTC
.,TRBV18,TRBD1,TRBJ1-6,CASSRGDRGRDSPLHF,TGTGCCAGCTCACGCGGGGACAGGGGGAGGGATTCACCCCTCCACTTT
.,TRBV2,.,TRBJ1-2,CANQRGGYTF,TGTGCCAACCAACGAGGAGGCTACACCTTC
.,TRBV27,TRBD1,TRBJ2-7,CASRDRDRGTYEQYF,TGTGCCAGCAGAGACCGGGACAGGGGCACCTACGAGCAGTACTTC
.,TRBV19,.,TRBJ1-1,CATLTYTEAFF,TGTGCCACCCTTACTTACACTGAAGCTTTCTTT
.,TRBV30,TRBD2,TRBJ2-1,CAAGLLAGRLTYNEQFF,TGTGCCGCAGGCTTACTAGCGGGGCGACTAACCTACAATGAGCAGTTCTTC
once,TRBV2,.,TRBJ1-1,CASKGALNTEAFF,TGTGCCAGCAAAGGGGCTCTGAACACTGAAGCTTTCTTT
.,TRBV14,.,TRBJ2-5,CASSLQTSPLGTQYF,TGTGCCAGCAGCCTACAAACTAGCCCTCTCGGGACCCAGTACTTC
.,TRBV5-1,TRBD1,TRBJ2-1,CASSPPSDRGGYNEQFF,TGCGCCAGCAGCCCCCCTTCGGACAGGGGCGGCTACAATGAGCAGTTCTTC
.,TRBV13,.,TRBJ2-7,CASSLGTPTYEQYF,TGTGCCAGCAGCCTCGGGACTCCTACCTACGAGCAGTACTTC
.,TRBV3-1/TRBV3-2,TRBD2,TRBJ2-7,CASRLGAGEQYF,TGTGCCAGCAGGCTTGGAGCGGGGGAGCAGTACTTC
.,TRBV18,TRBD2,TRBJ2-4,CASSPLAAGGLNIQYF,TGTGCCAGCTCACCTCTTGCTGCGGGGGGGCTGAACATTCAGTACTTC
.,TRBV5-1,.,TRBJ2-3,CASSYQTRSGDTQYF,TGCGCCAGCAGCTATCAGACTAGGTCGGGAGATACGCAGTATTTT
.,TRBV19,TRBD1,TRBJ1-5,CASSRDRGRDQPQHF,TGTGCCAGTAGCAGGGACAGGGGGCGGGATCAGCCCCAGCATTTT
.,TRBV10-3,.,TRBJ1-2,CAISELGGAGYTF,TGTGCCATCAGTGAGCTGGGAGGGGCTGGCTACACCTTC